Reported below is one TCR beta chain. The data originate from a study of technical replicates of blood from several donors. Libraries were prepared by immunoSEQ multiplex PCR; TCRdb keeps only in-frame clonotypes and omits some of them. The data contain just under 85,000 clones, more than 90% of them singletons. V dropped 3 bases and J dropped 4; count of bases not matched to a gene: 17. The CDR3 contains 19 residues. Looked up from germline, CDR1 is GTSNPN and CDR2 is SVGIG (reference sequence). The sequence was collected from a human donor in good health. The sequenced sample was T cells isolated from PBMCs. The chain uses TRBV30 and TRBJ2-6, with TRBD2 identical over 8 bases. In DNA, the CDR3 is TGTGCCTGGAGGTCTGTCTCGGGGGGGGGTTCCTCCGGGGCCAACGTCCTGACTTTC. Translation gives CAWRSVSGGGSSGANVLTF.